The rows below give T cell receptor beta chains drawn from one sample of a study of cytomegalovirus exposure and HLA in healthy donors. TCRdb's copy holds only in-frame clones and misses some; the assay was immunoSEQ multiplex PCR. This sample has some 160,000 clones, with 70% to 80% found just once. The sequenced material came from PBMCs. All receptors come from a male donor in good health and CMV-seronegative. Each CDR3 is given with its conserved first and last residue. D genes are given only for firm matches. For some rows the clone size is stated as once, few or many, or as a class when expanded; others skip it.

TGTGCCAGCAGCCTCGAGAGCGGGGTCCTTGGCTACACCTTC	CASSLESGVLGYTF	TRBJ1-2	NA	TRBV2	NA
TGTGCCAGCAGCCCTCCCAGGGCCACTGAAGCTTTCTTT	CASSPPRATEAFF	TRBJ1-1	few	TRBV5-4	NA
TGTGCCAGCAGTTACTCGGCAGGGCAGGGTTCACCCCTCCACTTT	CASSYSAGQGSPLHF	TRBJ1-6	NA	TRBV6-6	NA
TGTGCCAGCAGTTACTCGAGCGGTCTCGCCTACGAGCAGTACTTC	CASSYSSGLAYEQYF	TRBJ2-7	NA	TRBV6-5	NA
TGTGCCAGCAAAAGCCCCCACGAGAACTATGGCTACACCTTC	CASKSPHENYGYTF	TRBJ1-2	few	TRBV28	NA
TGTGCCAGCAGCGCGGGGTGGGACAGGGGGAACGAGCAGTACTTC	CASSAGWDRGNEQYF	TRBJ2-7	NA	TRBV5-6	TRBD1
TGTGCCAGCAGTTCCGGGACAGCCTCTCGCTACACCTTC	CASSSGTASRYTF	TRBJ1-2	NA	TRBV6-5	TRBD1
TGTGCCAGCAGCGGGACTAGCGGGGTTTCTCTCTTC	CASSGTSGVSLF	TRBJ2-1	NA	TRBV9	TRBD2
TGCGCCAGCAGCCACCGGACAGGGGGCATGAACACTGAAGCTTTCTTT	CASSHRTGGMNTEAFF	TRBJ1-1	NA	TRBV5-1	TRBD1
TGCGCCAGCAGCTTGGGTCTTTACAATGAGCAGTTCTTC	CASSLGLYNEQFF	TRBJ2-1	few	TRBV5-1	NA
TGTGCCACGGCGACTAGCGGTATTCAAGAGACCCAGTACTTC	CATATSGIQETQYF	TRBJ2-5	NA	TRBV10-3	TRBD2
TGTGCCAGCAGCTTAAGCCAGGGTTATGAGCAGTTCTTC	CASSLSQGYEQFF	TRBJ2-1	few	TRBV7-2	NA
TGTGCCAGCAGTCATGGGACAGGCCCCTACGAGCAGTACTTC	CASSHGTGPYEQYF	TRBJ2-7	NA	TRBV7-2	TRBD1
TGTGCCAGCAGCTTAGCGACAGGGGGGGTAAACATTCAGTACTTC	CASSLATGGVNIQYF	TRBJ2-4	NA	TRBV7-2	TRBD1
TGCGCCAGCAGCCAAAACAGGGGGCTTAGCGAAAAACTGTTTTTT	CASSQNRGLSEKLFF	TRBJ1-4	NA	TRBV4-1	TRBD1
TGTGCCAGTAGTCCAACCACTAGCGGGGGAGATACGCAGTATTTT	CASSPTTSGGDTQYF	TRBJ2-3	NA	TRBV19	TRBD2
TGTGCCAGCAGTTTACTAGCGGGAGGGTACGAGCAGTACTTC	CASSLLAGGYEQYF	TRBJ2-7	few	TRBV28	TRBD2
TGTGCCAGCAGTGAAGGACTAGCGGGAGCCTACGAGCAGTACTTC	CASSEGLAGAYEQYF	TRBJ2-7	NA	TRBV6-1	TRBD2
TGTGCCAGCAGTTACTTGAGGGAGACCCAGTACTTC	CASSYLRETQYF	TRBJ2-5	NA	TRBV6-6	NA
TGTGCCAGCAGCTTAGGAGGGCCTGGACAGCACTCCTACGAGCAGTACTTC	CASSLGGPGQHSYEQYF	TRBJ2-7	NA	TRBV11-3	NA
TGTGCCAGCAGCTTTAGCGGGACCGGACACAATGAGCAGTTCTTC	CASSFSGTGHNEQFF	TRBJ2-1	NA	TRBV7-2	TRBD2
TGTGCCAGCTCACCATCCGACGGAGGTCAGCCCCAGCATTTT	CASSPSDGGQPQHF	TRBJ1-5	NA	TRBV18	NA
TGTGCCAGCAGCGTAGATGGAGTTGGGACAGGGGGCGCGAAAATATATGGCTACACCTTC	CASSVDGVGTGGAKIYGYTF	TRBJ1-2	NA	TRBV9	TRBD1
TGTGCCAGTAGTCGGGCCGGAGGCTCAAGGGGGATACCGGTCTTC	CASSRAGGSRGIPVF	TRBJ1-2	few	TRBV19	NA
TGTGCCAGCAACCCGGGACAGGGGATCGCAGAGACCCAGTACTTC	CASNPGQGIAETQYF	TRBJ2-5	few	TRBV9	TRBD1
TGTGCCATCAGTGAGTCGAGGGGGACCATAAACATTCAGTACTTC	CAISESRGTINIQYF	TRBJ2-4	NA	TRBV10-3	NA
TGTGCCAGCAGTTACTCGCAGGGGCCTGGAAACACCATATATTTT	CASSYSQGPGNTIYF	TRBJ1-3	NA	TRBV6-5	NA
TGCGCCAGCAGCTTGGGTAGCTCCTGGTCCTACGAGCAGTACTTC	CASSLGSSWSYEQYF	TRBJ2-7	NA	TRBV5-1	NA
TGTGCCATTCCGGGACATTACTACGAGCAGTACTTC	CAIPGHYYEQYF	TRBJ2-7	NA	TRBV21-1	NA
TGCGCCATCCCCCGGGACAGGGCTGGTAATCAGCCCCAGCATTTT	CAIPRDRAGNQPQHF	TRBJ1-5	NA	TRBV10-1	TRBD1
TGTGCCACCAGCAGCAGGGGTGGGTTAGGTGAGCAGTTCTTC	CATSSRGGLGEQFF	TRBJ2-1	NA	TRBV15	NA
TGTGCCAGCAGTGAAGGGGGACAGAGCAATCAGCCCCAGCATTTT	CASSEGGQSNQPQHF	TRBJ1-5	NA	TRBV2	TRBD1
TGTGCCAGCAGCCCATCTCCGGGACAGCTCTACTCTGGGGCCAACGTCCTGACTTTC	CASSPSPGQLYSGANVLTF	TRBJ2-6	NA	TRBV7-9	TRBD1
TGTGCCAGCAGCCCCTGGGCTAGCGGGGCCTCCTACGAGCAGTACTTC	CASSPWASGASYEQYF	TRBJ2-7	NA	TRBV7-2	TRBD2
TGTGCCAGCAGCTCGACAGAAACCGGAAACAATGAGCAGTTCTTC	CASSSTETGNNEQFF	TRBJ2-1	NA	TRBV13	NA
TGTGCCAGCAGCTTAGCGGGAGGTTCGACAATAGAAGCTTTCTTT	CASSLAGGSTIEAFF	TRBJ1-1	NA	TRBV7-2	NA
TGTGCCAGCAGCTTTGGAGACAGGGCCTATGGCTACACCTTC	CASSFGDRAYGYTF	TRBJ1-2	NA	TRBV5-8	TRBD1
TGCGCCAGCAGCCAAGGTACTAATGAAGGGGCTGAAGCTTTCTTT	CASSQGTNEGAEAFF	TRBJ1-1	NA	TRBV4-3	NA
TGTGCCAGCAGCCCTTGGGAGGGAAAACTGTTTTTT	CASSPWEGKLFF	TRBJ1-4	NA	TRBV9	NA